The sequence of this T cell receptor beta chain was determined in a study of T-cell memory formation after mild COVID-19. Note on this clonotype: Its specificity is not known.

TCRdb used MiXCR to reprocess the 5' RACE reads, holding one entry per CDR3 protein. This sample has about 84,000 distinct CDR3 sequences; more than 11% occur once, and the top ten carry 31%. Broader study findings: Later expanders leaned toward CD4+, whereas clones contracting from day 15 to 85 were balanced CD4/CD8. Contracting CD4+ clones lay largely in CM and EM, with CD8+ ones residing in EMRA.

The sequencing sample was made of PBMCs or a T cell subset sorted from them (not recorded which). The receptor's source is an adult woman who had mild COVID-19 (a few samples of this study predate the infection). Cell type and time point are not known.

In DNA, the CDR3 is TGCAGTGCTCTAGAACCTAGCGGGAGAGGAGAGACCCAGTACTTC. Encoded protein: CSALEPSGRGETQYF. This chain joins TRBV20-1 and TRBJ2-5, with 10 bases matching TRBD2. The CDR3 runs to 15 residues. V lost 5 bases and J lost 4; bases outside the gene matches: 10. Germline CDR1 is DFQATT and CDR2 is SNEGSKA (reference sequence).